This TCR beta chain came from a study of CD8+ T cells in alopecia areata. Study at large: Tofacitinib administration persisted for 6 to 18 months, succeeded by 6 months off drug.

RNA, once extracted, was reverse transcribed into cDNA for use as the sequencing template. Data came from immunoSEQ multiplex PCR; TCRdb stores just in-frame clones and leaves some out. The sample has 130,000 to 150,000 clones, about 90% seen once. A word on this clone: Its antigen is not known.

General study results and limits: Clonality was higher in lesional than normal scalp, especially in alopecia totalis/universalis. TCR sharing was clearer in mice than between patients, perhaps partly owing to patient HLA diversity.

Lesional scalp punch biopsies and peripheral blood were collected from alopecia areata patients. CDR1 and CDR2 from the germline V gene are MNHEY and SMNVEV (reference sequence). This CDR3 contains 14 residues. The ends were cut back, 2 bases at V and 0 bases at J, with 6 bases in the middle. The starting material was CD8+ T cells sorted from blood, obtained at week 0. The V and J genes are TRBV27 and TRBJ2-3; D is ambiguous. The receptor was derived from a human donor with alopecia areata. The CDR3 here is CASSLGMSTDTQYF. The CDR3 DNA follows: TGTGCCAGCAGTTTAGGGATGAGCACAGATACGCAGTATTTT.